This T cell receptor (beta chain) was observed in a study of cytomegalovirus exposure and HLA in healthy donors (dated by TCRdb to 2016 to 2017). Study-level background: An earlier analysis of more than 550 of the donors reported approximately 260 Gb of sequence data and about 120 million unique TCR beta sequences obtained from around 190 million T cells. An early release covering approximately 600 HLA-typed donors comprised approximately 290 gigabases of sequencing data and approximately 80 million unique TCR sequences. Of the roughly 400 genotyped donors, 75% to 85% were placed in the genetic ancestry cluster associated with self-reported Caucasian donors. The study aimed to test whether signatures of past pathogen exposure could be identified by cataloging public T cell receptors. The study profiled the T cell repertoires of 500 to 800 subjects by immunosequencing and related them to cytomegalovirus serostatus. In addition to the first cohort of about 650 subjects, a separate validation cohort of under 150 different subjects was used. To predict cytomegalovirus infection status, the study brought together high-throughput TCR immunosequencing, statistical association of individual TCRs with disease status, and machine learning. In a later analysis, previously published TCR beta repertoires from several hundred donors were re-analyzed and high-resolution HLA genotyping was added so that TCR occurrence patterns could be studied. The later analysis used no new phenotypic data to find candidate immune exposures, relying instead on TCR beta sequences and their occurrence across donors. In an earlier analysis of 550 to 700 of the donors, high-throughput TCR beta sequencing was used to judge whether each TCR beta V gene segment behaved as functional or pseudogenic. Donor age, sex, ethnicity and CMV serostatus were compiled together with the repertoire data. A later genetic analysis took genome-wide SNP genotypes for about 60% of the roughly 670 donors and used that subset as a discovery cohort. All discovery cohort repertoires had been generated on a single sequencing platform. Class I and class II HLA loci were covered by the typing at four-digit resolution. The number of typed donors differed by locus: roughly 629-640 for A, B, C, DRB1 and DQB1; 500 to 550 for DQA1; some 610 for DPA1; and some 450 for DPB1. Several DR-DQ haplotypes were treated as single units for association and clustering because of strong linkage in the cohort. Across some 400 genotyped donors of the cohort, an average of about 240,000 unique TCR beta nucleotide sequences per donor were sequenced, and 15% to 20% of those sequences were non-productive. Overall results and qualifications from the work: According to a later analysis, parvovirus B19, influenza, CMV and Epstein-Barr virus appeared linked to several top co-occurrence clusters. In a later analysis, most CMV-associated TCR beta chains were found to appear HLA-restricted, with HLA associations seemingly driven largely by CMV exposure. Correlated functional status among segregating V segments might reflect linkage disequilibrium, but an unknown experimental factor could not be ruled out. When HLA alleles, especially DR and DQ, strongly co-occurred, attributing TCR associations to individual alleles was difficult. CMV serostatus was the only immune exposure information available for the cohort. An association between a missense DCLRE1C variant and V-gene and J-gene trimming of TCR beta chains was found in a later genetic analysis and replicated in an independent cohort. Some IMGT-functional V segments, including TRBV6-2 and TRBV6-3, could not be told apart with the 87-base-pair reads, so those segments were excluded. In a later analysis, TCR association rates were found to vary across HLA loci, with the most associated TCRs seen for DRB1 alleles and the fewest for HLA-C alleles. The presence/absence analyses assumed that sequencing depth was roughly uniform across donors, and that assumption may not be true. In a later analysis, HLA-associated TCR beta chains showed more clonal expansion and lower generation probabilities than non-associated chains that were equally common. In an earlier analysis of some 500 of the donors, most TCR beta V segments were observed in productive rearrangements about 87% or about 30% of the time, broadly matching IMGT annotations. HLA typing was unavailable for some donors at each locus, so association tests used only the typed subset. Three of the identified cytomegalovirus-associated TCR beta chains were confirmed in vitro to be specific for cytomegalovirus antigens. Most TCR sequences were seen in very few donors, while some public TCRs were found in many individuals. The study listed 150 to 200 TCR beta chains as associated with cytomegalovirus. The classifier was reported to diagnose cytomegalovirus status with high specificity and sensitivity in both the original and validation cohorts. According to a later genetic analysis, donors in an Asian-associated ancestry cluster had fewer N-insertions in productive TCRs than the roughly 670-donor mean. The cohort was sequenced for TCR beta chains only, and without alpha or paired-chain data the features that could be detected were limited. The earlier analysis of approximately 590 of the donors excluded roughly 16 rarely observed V segments, including chromosome 9 orphons, because counts were too low. A group of highly shared sequence variants was considered likely to be a technical artifact of the sequencing pipeline. At a false discovery rate of 0.05, a later analysis linked 16,951 TCR beta sequences to specific HLA alleles. A further reported finding was that TCR beta sequences accurately predicted the HLA-A and HLA-B alleles for most subjects in the first cohort. It was suggested by the authors that the approach could potentially be generalized to other disease states and immunological phenotypes.

The library relied on the immunoSEQ multiplex PCR assay. A mixture of 60 forward primers for TCR Vbeta segments and 13 reverse primers for TCR Jbeta segments was used in the multiplex PCR. Amplification of the CDR3 region of rearranged TCR beta genes was performed with a multiplex PCR assay on genomic DNA. The Illumina HiSeq System was used to sequence the amplified TCR beta libraries as 87-base-pair reads. The study's own analysis went as follows. A later analysis counted 65 million to 90 million unique TCR beta chains across the 670 or so repertoires, and some 12 million of these chains were shared by at least two donors. A nearest-neighbor algorithm error-corrected the raw reads and collapsed the reads into unique sequences, merging closely related sequences to remove PCR and sequencing errors. V, D and J gene segments were assigned by aligning CDR3 sequences to IMGT reference sequences. For a sequence to be retained, at least a six-nucleotide match to both a V gene segment and a J gene segment was required. A rearrangement was called productive if the CDR3 had no stop codons and remained in frame with V and J, and every other rearrangement was called non-productive. Following IMGT convention, CDR3 was defined as the stretch from the second conserved V-encoded cysteine up to the conserved J-encoded phenylalanine. The earlier analysis of roughly 590 of the donors excluded sequences that lacked an unambiguous match to a single V gene segment. In an earlier analysis of several hundred of the donors, a V segment was called functional when productive rearrangements were above 56.7%, and segregating when the standard deviation between donors exceeded 5%. A statistical classification framework was developed to diagnose cytomegalovirus status using the catalog of TCR beta chain sequences. V and J gene assignment, in a later analysis, came from comparing TCR nucleotide sequences with IMGT/GENE-DB human TR gene sequences. In a later analysis, CDR3 sequences and most-parsimonious VDJ recombination scenarios were assigned using the TCRdist pipeline. In a later analysis, each TCR beta chain was defined by its CDR3 amino acid sequence together with its V-gene family, and reads without a unique V-gene family were excluded. As a way to deal with suspected cross-contamination and a sequencing artifact, a later analysis dropped roughly 620 nucleotide sequences that were highly shared and had low generation probability. In a later analysis, a clonal expansion index was calculated for each public chain from normalized within-repertoire ranks of inferred template counts. In a later analysis, generation probabilities were computed with a VDJ recombination model fitted to out-of-frame rearrangements, and the resulting probabilities were checked against IGoR. In a later analysis, hypergeometric tests were used to score TCR-TCR, TCR-HLA and TCR-CMV co-occurrence, with a repertoire-size bias correction applied to TCR pairs. In a later analysis, false discovery rates were estimated by permuting HLA or CMV assignments 20 times. In a later analysis, co-occurring TCRs were grouped using DBSCAN, with TCRdist sequence similarity added in when clustering inside HLA-allele-positive subsets. Co-occurrence clustering excluded repertoires with fewer than 30,000 or more than 120,000 public chains, plus five with anomalous nucleotide sharing. TCRdb obtained this table from immuneACCESS and retained in-frame rearrangements with V and J assigned. These tables miss some clones; where compared with another copy, unresolved V genes account for less than half of the shortfall, and the remainder is unexplained. The DNA gave D and trimming, while V, J and clone size come from that table. This sample holds under 100,000 clones; under 85% were observed only once. The ten top clones hold roughly 1.9% of the sample.

The cohort comprised 670 or so healthy bone marrow donors. At the time of sampling, all cohort members were nominally healthy, though unrecorded immune exposures were likely present. The donor was CMV seronegative and belonged to the group of 352 seronegative cohort members. Each donor provided a peripheral blood sample, and peripheral blood mononuclear cells were used for TCR beta sequencing. Genomic DNA extraction from the blood cell samples was performed with the Qiagen DNeasy Blood Extraction Kit. The trim is 2 bases for V and 5 bases for J, with a gap of 12 bases between the germline ends. Spanning cysteine to phenylalanine, the CDR3 consists of 14 amino acids. Solely the CDR3 DNA is kept, with 42 bases framed from the first base. Via the germline V gene, CDR1 is MDHEN and CDR2 SYDVKM. This clone came up once. Its antigen remains undetermined. No qualities accompany the bases; no much larger clone lies one base away.

The chain is encoded by TRBV28 joined to TRBJ1-1; a tentative D call is TRBD1 (5 bases match). The sequenced material came from PBMCs. The sequence was collected from a boy aged 5-17 years in good health and CMV-seronegative. The nucleotides read TGTGCCAGCAGTTTAGGCGGGACGGGTACTGAAGCTTTCTTT. Its translation is CASSLGGTGTEAFF.